This T cell receptor (beta chain) was captured by sequencing in a study of blood T cell repertoires in COVID-19. Study information: The United States, Italy and Spain were the sources of the acute and convalescent COVID-19 samples.

The CDR3 extends over 14 amino acids. Germline V gene lookup returns CDR1 SQVTM and CDR2 ANQGSEA. V lost 3 bases and J lost 2, with 13 bases in between. Authors' processing steps: Quantification of nucleated cells was approximated via reference gene primer amplification. Libraries were prepared by immunoSEQ multiplex PCR; TCRdb keeps only in-frame clonotypes and omits some of them. V and J calls and clone size come straight from that table; D and trimming were deduced from the DNA. The top ten clones hold 0.9% to 1% of a sample with about 240,000 clones, roughly 91% of them seen once. The J gene is TRBJ1-2, the V gene TRBV29-1, with D unclear. The specimen sequenced was peripheral blood. This TCR came from a woman in her 40s who had recovered from COVID-19. For the CDR3, the DNA is TGCAGCGTTGACGACTCCCCCAACAACTATGGCTACACCTTC. It codes for CSVDDSPNNYGYTF.